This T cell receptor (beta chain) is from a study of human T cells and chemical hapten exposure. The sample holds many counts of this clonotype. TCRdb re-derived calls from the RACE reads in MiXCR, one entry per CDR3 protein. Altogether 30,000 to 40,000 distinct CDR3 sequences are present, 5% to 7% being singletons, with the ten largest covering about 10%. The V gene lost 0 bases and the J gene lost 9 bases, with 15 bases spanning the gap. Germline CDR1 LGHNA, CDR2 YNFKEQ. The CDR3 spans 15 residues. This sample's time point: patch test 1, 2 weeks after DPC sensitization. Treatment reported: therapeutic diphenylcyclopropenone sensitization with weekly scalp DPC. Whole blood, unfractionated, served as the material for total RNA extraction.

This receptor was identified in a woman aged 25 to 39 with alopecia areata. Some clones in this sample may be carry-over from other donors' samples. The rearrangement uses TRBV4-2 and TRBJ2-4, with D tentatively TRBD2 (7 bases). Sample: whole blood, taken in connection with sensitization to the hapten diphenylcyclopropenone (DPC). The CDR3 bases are TGTGCCAGCAGCCAAGAGTGGGGGGGCCGAGGCATTCAGTACTTC. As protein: CASSQEWGGRGIQYF.